Listed below are T cell receptor beta chains from one sample, sequenced in a study of T cell responses to AZD1222 COVID-19 vaccine. Assay used: immunoSEQ multiplex PCR; TCRdb lists only in-frame clones, some missing. The sample has about 170,000 clones; 90% are singletons. The source material was peripheral blood, sampled on day 0 of AZD1222 vaccination. The receptor source for this set is an adult in good health. Both conserved end residues are part of each CDR3. A D gene is named only where the DNA matches it firmly. For some rows the clone size is stated as once, few or many, or as a class when expanded; others skip it.

cdr3_nt: TGTGCCAGCAGCTTAACCGGGGGGGCTGTCAATGAGCAGTTCTTC
cdr3_aa: CASSLTGGAVNEQFF
clone_size: once
d_call: TRBD2
v_call: TRBV7-3
j_call: TRBJ2-1

cdr3_nt: TGTGCCAGCAGCGTAGGAACAGGGTTTAGCACAGATACGCAGTATTTT
cdr3_aa: CASSVGTGFSTDTQYF
clone_size: -
d_call: -
v_call: TRBV9
j_call: TRBJ2-3

cdr3_nt: TGTGCCAGCAGATACGGGACAGGGTACTCTGAAGCTTTCTTT
cdr3_aa: CASRYGTGYSEAFF
clone_size: -
d_call: TRBD1
v_call: TRBV6-5
j_call: TRBJ1-1

cdr3_nt: TGTGCCAGCAGCTGGCTAGCGGGGTCTGAGCAGTTCTTC
cdr3_aa: CASSWLAGSEQFF
clone_size: once
d_call: TRBD2
v_call: TRBV11-3
j_call: TRBJ2-1

cdr3_nt: TGTGCCAGCAAAATCTCTGTGACGGGGGGGTCCGCTGGAAACACCATATATTTT
cdr3_aa: CASKISVTGGSAGNTIYF
clone_size: -
d_call: -
v_call: TRBV3-1/TRBV3-2
j_call: TRBJ1-3

cdr3_nt: TGTGCCAGCAGGGGGAGTGCCTCCGGCGATGGCTACACCTTC
cdr3_aa: CASRGSASGDGYTF
clone_size: -
d_call: -
v_call: TRBV28
j_call: TRBJ1-2

cdr3_nt: TGTGCTAGTGGTAGCGGGACGGCCTCCCCAAAGGGCAGAGAGACCCAGTACTTC
cdr3_aa: CASGSGTASPKGRETQYF
clone_size: once
d_call: TRBD2
v_call: TRBV12-5
j_call: TRBJ2-5

cdr3_nt: TGCAGCGTTTATGTAACTGGGTTTGGTGCAACCGGTGAAAAACTGTTTTTT
cdr3_aa: CSVYVTGFGATGEKLFF
clone_size: -
d_call: -
v_call: TRBV29-1
j_call: TRBJ1-4

cdr3_nt: TGTGCCAGTAGCGCTAACCGCAGGGGTTACGAGCAGTACTTC
cdr3_aa: CASSANRRGYEQYF
clone_size: few
d_call: -
v_call: TRBV19
j_call: TRBJ2-7

cdr3_nt: TGTGCCAGCAGCGTAAACACAGATACGCAGTATTTT
cdr3_aa: CASSVNTDTQYF
clone_size: once
d_call: -
v_call: TRBV9
j_call: TRBJ2-3

cdr3_nt: TGTGCCAGCTCACCCTCGACAGGGTTTCTTGGGGCCAACGTCCTGACTTTC
cdr3_aa: CASSPSTGFLGANVLTF
clone_size: -
d_call: TRBD1
v_call: TRBV18
j_call: TRBJ2-6

cdr3_nt: TGTGCCAGCAGTCGGACAGGGATGAGGGGATATGGCTACACCTTC
cdr3_aa: CASSRTGMRGYGYTF
clone_size: -
d_call: TRBD1
v_call: TRBV6-5
j_call: TRBJ1-2

cdr3_nt: TGTGCCAGCAGTAGGGATTTCACCGGGGAGCTGTTTTTT
cdr3_aa: CASSRDFTGELFF
clone_size: -
d_call: -
v_call: TRBV6-5
j_call: TRBJ2-2

cdr3_nt: TGTGCCAGCACTCACAATGAAAAACTGTTTTTT
cdr3_aa: CASTHNEKLFF
clone_size: -
d_call: -
v_call: TRBV6-6
j_call: TRBJ1-4

cdr3_nt: TGTGCCAGCTCCCGGACAGGGGCTGGGAATCAGCCCCAGCATTTT
cdr3_aa: CASSRTGAGNQPQHF
clone_size: -
d_call: TRBD1
v_call: TRBV18
j_call: TRBJ1-5

cdr3_nt: TGTGCCAGCACATCAGGACAGGGGACTTCTAGCTATGGCTACACCTTC
cdr3_aa: CASTSGQGTSSYGYTF
clone_size: -
d_call: TRBD1
v_call: TRBV11-3
j_call: TRBJ1-2

cdr3_nt: TGTGCCAGCAGTCCCACAGGGGCGGCTAATGAAAAACTGTTTTTT
cdr3_aa: CASSPTGAANEKLFF
clone_size: -
d_call: TRBD1
v_call: TRBV5-6
j_call: TRBJ1-4

cdr3_nt: TGTGCCAGCAGTTCCCTCCGACTAGCGGGGGAGAACACCGGGGAGCTGTTTTTT
cdr3_aa: CASSSLRLAGENTGELFF
clone_size: -
d_call: TRBD2
v_call: TRBV6-2/TRBV6-3
j_call: TRBJ2-2

cdr3_nt: TGTGCCAGCTCTCCAGGGCCTAGCTCCTACAATGAGCAGTTCTTC
cdr3_aa: CASSPGPSSYNEQFF
clone_size: -
d_call: -
v_call: TRBV18
j_call: TRBJ2-1

cdr3_nt: TGTGCCAGCTACCAGGGCCGGAGCTCCTACAATGAGCAGTTCTTC
cdr3_aa: CASYQGRSSYNEQFF
clone_size: -
d_call: -
v_call: TRBV28
j_call: TRBJ2-1

cdr3_nt: TGTGCCAGCAGTGGCAATCAGCCCCAGCATTTT
cdr3_aa: CASSGNQPQHF
clone_size: -
d_call: -
v_call: TRBV6-6
j_call: TRBJ1-5

cdr3_nt: TGTGCCAGCCTAAAAAACACTGAAGCTTTCTTT
cdr3_aa: CASLKNTEAFF
clone_size: once
d_call: -
v_call: TRBV28
j_call: TRBJ1-1

cdr3_nt: TGTGCCATCAGCAGGGGAGTTACAGATACGCAGTATTTT
cdr3_aa: CAISRGVTDTQYF
clone_size: -
d_call: -
v_call: TRBV10-3
j_call: TRBJ2-3

cdr3_nt: TGTGCCAGCAGTCTACGTGGGTACCAAGAGACCCAGTACTTC
cdr3_aa: CASSLRGYQETQYF
clone_size: -
d_call: -
v_call: TRBV28
j_call: TRBJ2-5

cdr3_nt: TGCGCCAGCAGACCGGATGGCTCGGCCAAAAACATTCAGTACTTC
cdr3_aa: CASRPDGSAKNIQYF
clone_size: -
d_call: -
v_call: TRBV5-1
j_call: TRBJ2-4

cdr3_nt: TGTGCCAGTAGCCGAGCGGGGGGGCCTATGGAGACCCAGTACTTC
cdr3_aa: CASSRAGGPMETQYF
clone_size: -
d_call: TRBD2
v_call: TRBV19
j_call: TRBJ2-5

cdr3_nt: TGTGCCAGCAGTTACTCTCCGTTAATTGGGGCTTTCTTT
cdr3_aa: CASSYSPLIGAFF
clone_size: -
d_call: -
v_call: TRBV6-5
j_call: TRBJ1-1

cdr3_nt: TGCGCCAGCAGCCAAGGACAGAACTATGGCTACACCTTC
cdr3_aa: CASSQGQNYGYTF
clone_size: -
d_call: -
v_call: TRBV4-1
j_call: TRBJ1-2

cdr3_nt: TGTGCCAGCAGCTTGTACCAATTGCCCCAGCATTTT
cdr3_aa: CASSLYQLPQHF
clone_size: -
d_call: -
v_call: TRBV7-2
j_call: TRBJ1-5

cdr3_nt: TGTGCCAGCAGTTACTCAGTTGGGGGGACGAGCACTGAAGCTTTCTTT
cdr3_aa: CASSYSVGGTSTEAFF
clone_size: -
d_call: -
v_call: TRBV6-5
j_call: TRBJ1-1

cdr3_nt: TGTGCCAGCAGCTTAGTCGATCAGCCCCAGCATTTT
cdr3_aa: CASSLVDQPQHF
clone_size: -
d_call: -
v_call: TRBV11-2
j_call: TRBJ1-5

cdr3_nt: TGCAGCGTTTCGGCTAGCGGGGGGGGCTACAATGAGCAGTTCTTC
cdr3_aa: CSVSASGGGYNEQFF
clone_size: -
d_call: TRBD2
v_call: TRBV29-1
j_call: TRBJ2-1

cdr3_nt: TGTGCCACCAGCAAGAGACAGGGCCTTCCCCTGGGCTACACCTTC
cdr3_aa: CATSKRQGLPLGYTF
clone_size: -
d_call: TRBD1
v_call: TRBV15
j_call: TRBJ1-2

cdr3_nt: TGTGCCTGGAGTGGGGGGTCCCGCTCCTACAATGAGCAGTTCTTC
cdr3_aa: CAWSGGSRSYNEQFF
clone_size: -
d_call: -
v_call: TRBV30
j_call: TRBJ2-1

cdr3_nt: TGTGCCAGCTCCGCAGAGACCCTGATTTCGGAGACCCAGTACTTC
cdr3_aa: CASSAETLISETQYF
clone_size: -
d_call: -
v_call: TRBV18
j_call: TRBJ2-5

cdr3_nt: TGTGCCAGCAGTTTTAACGGGGCCGAATACTATGGCTACACCTTC
cdr3_aa: CASSFNGAEYYGYTF
clone_size: -
d_call: -
v_call: TRBV27
j_call: TRBJ1-2

cdr3_nt: TGTGCCAGCAGCCACCGGGACAGGGACAATCAGCCCCAGCATTTT
cdr3_aa: CASSHRDRDNQPQHF
clone_size: -
d_call: TRBD1
v_call: TRBV3-1/TRBV3-2
j_call: TRBJ1-5

cdr3_nt: TGTGCCAGTAGCCTTCGACCACAACAGGGGACCGGGGAGCTGTTTTTT
cdr3_aa: CASSLRPQQGTGELFF
clone_size: -
d_call: TRBD1
v_call: TRBV19
j_call: TRBJ2-2

cdr3_nt: TGTGCCAGCCGGGGAATTCTCTATGGTGGCTACACCTTC
cdr3_aa: CASRGILYGGYTF
clone_size: once
d_call: -
v_call: TRBV6-4
j_call: TRBJ1-2

cdr3_nt: TGCGCCAGCAGCTCCGGACAGGGGGGAGGCTACACCTTC
cdr3_aa: CASSSGQGGGYTF
clone_size: -
d_call: TRBD1
v_call: TRBV5-1
j_call: TRBJ1-2

cdr3_nt: TGCGCCAGCAGCCGGAATAATGAGCAGTACTTC
cdr3_aa: CASSRNNEQYF
clone_size: -
d_call: -
v_call: TRBV4-1
j_call: TRBJ2-7

cdr3_nt: TGTGCCAGCAGTCGTGGACTAGCGGGGGGCTATGAGCAGTTCTTC
cdr3_aa: CASSRGLAGGYEQFF
clone_size: -
d_call: TRBD2
v_call: TRBV6-5
j_call: TRBJ2-1

cdr3_nt: TGTGCCACCATGTTCTCTGGGGCCAACGTCCTGACTTTC
cdr3_aa: CATMFSGANVLTF
clone_size: -
d_call: -
v_call: TRBV28
j_call: TRBJ2-6

cdr3_nt: TGTGCCAGCAGTTTAAGGGACAGGGGGCTTCCGTACACCGGGGAGCTGTTTTTT
cdr3_aa: CASSLRDRGLPYTGELFF
clone_size: few
d_call: TRBD1
v_call: TRBV27
j_call: TRBJ2-2

cdr3_nt: TGTGCCTGGAGTGCTTTCGGGCTCGACACTGAAGCTTTCTTT
cdr3_aa: CAWSAFGLDTEAFF
clone_size: -
d_call: -
v_call: TRBV30
j_call: TRBJ1-1

cdr3_nt: TGTGCCAGCAGCCCCGGGGGACAAGGCGACGGGGGTAACACCATATATTTT
cdr3_aa: CASSPGGQGDGGNTIYF
clone_size: -
d_call: -
v_call: TRBV5-4
j_call: TRBJ1-3

cdr3_nt: TGCGCCAGCAGCCAAGAGAGGGTCGGGGGCTACACCTTC
cdr3_aa: CASSQERVGGYTF
clone_size: -
d_call: -
v_call: TRBV4-3
j_call: TRBJ1-2

cdr3_nt: TGTGCCAGTAGTATGGGAAGGGGATCTGGAAACACCATATATTTT
cdr3_aa: CASSMGRGSGNTIYF
clone_size: -
d_call: -
v_call: TRBV19
j_call: TRBJ1-3

cdr3_nt: TGTGCCACCAGCAGAGTAAGGAACAGGGCACAGGACTATGGCTACACCTTC
cdr3_aa: CATSRVRNRAQDYGYTF
clone_size: -
d_call: -
v_call: TRBV15
j_call: TRBJ1-2

cdr3_nt: TGTGCCAGCAGCCCCTCATACTCGGGCCACTACAATGAGCAGTTCTTC
cdr3_aa: CASSPSYSGHYNEQFF
clone_size: -
d_call: -
v_call: TRBV7-8
j_call: TRBJ2-1

cdr3_nt: TGTGCCAGCAGTGAAGGGACACTCTTAGGGCCCCAGCATTTT
cdr3_aa: CASSEGTLLGPQHF
clone_size: -
d_call: -
v_call: TRBV6-1
j_call: TRBJ1-5

cdr3_nt: TGCGCCAGCTACTTAAACTGGAAGCAAGAGACCCAGTACTTC
cdr3_aa: CASYLNWKQETQYF
clone_size: once
d_call: -
v_call: TRBV10-1
j_call: TRBJ2-5